These T cell receptor beta chains were read from a single sample in a study of blood T cell repertoires in COVID-19. Measured with immunoSEQ multiplex PCR; TCRdb has only the in-frame clones, and not every one. The table has around 53,000 clones, 85% to 90% seen once. The specimen was peripheral blood. These TCRs come from a man in his fifties or sixties with acute or convalescent COVID-19. CDR3s leave out the opening cysteine and the closing phenylalanine or tryptophan. Fields, in order: V gene, J gene, CDR3 protein.

>TRBV28|TRBJ2-7
ASGSLSEAYEQY
>TRBV5-5|TRBJ1-6
ASSTRQGVSYNSPLH
>TRBV9|TRBJ2-3
ASSETGAGAGVTDTQY
>TRBV18|TRBJ1-1
ASSPPAGMNTEAF
>TRBV5-1|TRBJ1-1
ASSLGGFGTEAF
>TRBV30|TRBJ2-7
AWSVGDRLGDEQY
>TRBV27|TRBJ1-6
ASSSRGRSSYNSPLH
>TRBV29-1|TRBJ2-5
SVAGGEETQY
>TRBV10-2|TRBJ2-7
ASSVWGGRATYEQY
>TRBV29-1|TRBJ2-1
SVRQGGNNEQF
>TRBV5-1|TRBJ2-7
ASSLRLAGSYEQY
>TRBV15|TRBJ2-1
ATSRDPGLKNEQF
>TRBV11-3|TRBJ1-4
ASSSGVNEKLF
>TRBV11-2|TRBJ2-7
ASSTRQSSYEQY
>TRBV5-4|TRBJ1-1
ASSFPGNTEAF
>TRBV6-4|TRBJ2-2
ASRPVPTGELF
>TRBV10-3|TRBJ2-1
AIRPHRSGGDEQF
>TRBV28|TRBJ2-5
ASRKQGAGETQY
>TRBV10-1|TRBJ1-4
ASSRRRGEKLF
>TRBV5-5|TRBJ1-6
ASSLGQDWPLH
>TRBV19|TRBJ1-5
ASTGTRGNQPQH
>TRBV18|TRBJ1-2
ASSPEDNYGYT
>TRBV7-3|TRBJ1-1
ASSLWGLGSEAF
>TRBV7-9|TRBJ2-2
ASSLGTYTGELF
>TRBV19|TRBJ1-1
ASSIDWDKGVMNTEAF
>TRBV7-3|TRBJ2-1
ASSLFPSSYNEQF
>TRBV9|TRBJ1-4
ASSLGTGTATLEKLF
>TRBV6-5|TRBJ1-5
ASSYSYAGNQPQH
>TRBV9|TRBJ1-5
ASSATGTSNQPQH
>TRBV7-9|TRBJ1-1
ASSLLEDLGFNTEAF
>TRBV19|TRBJ1-1
ASSIVRRGLLNTEAF
>TRBV19|TRBJ2-3
ASSIDLGGPDTQY
>TRBV10-3|TRBJ1-1
AIRGGTGNKNTEAF
>TRBV12-5|TRBJ1-5
ASGPTGGSNQPQH
>TRBV7-2|TRBJ2-2
ASSANRGGELF